This entry lists 17 T cell receptor beta chains sequenced from one sample in a study of T cells in Graves' hyperthyroidism and ophthalmopathy. Amplification of TCR beta CDR3 regions was performed using RNA transcripts as template. Initially, a first-round RT-PCR of the TCR CDR3 employed the HTBI primer set. TCRdb called the multiplex PCR reads again in MiXCR, with one record for every CDR3 protein. Of tens of thousands of distinct CDR3 sequences in the sample, over 40% are singletons; the top ten hold just over 9%. The material sequenced was blood. These receptors were taken from a woman between 50 and 59 years old with Graves' ophthalmopathy.

This clonotype came up once. A junction end diverges from the germline sequence, so it may reflect a read error. The chain recombines TRBV7-9 with TRBJ2-5; 12 bases match TRBD2. The CDR3 extends over 15 amino acids. Germline V gives CDR1 SEHNR, CDR2 FQNEAQ (reference sequence). The DNA of the CDR3 is TGCGCCAGCAGCCCTAGCGGGGGGGCCGCGGAGACCCAGTACTTC. This translates into CASSPSGGAAETQYF.

The rearrangement joins TRBV2 to TRBJ2-7; possibly TRBD2 for D (6 bases). CDR1 SNHLY and CDR2 FYNNEI come from the germline V gene. This CDR3 has 12 residues. V was shortened by 2 bases and J by 6 bases, with 8 bases between the two germline ends. The CDR3 sequence: CASSEWEVEQYF. CDR3 nucleotides: TGTGCCAGCAGTGAATGGGAGGTCGAGCAGTACTTC.

With respect to this clonotype: A clone one base away is much larger, so this may be a read error. The chain recombines TRBV9 with TRBJ2-5; tentatively, D is TRBD2 (6 bases). The V gene's germline CDR1 is SGDLS and CDR2 YYNGEE. The CDR3 sequence is 13 residues long. Trimming took off 5 bases at V and 6 bases at J, with 14 bases between the two ends. CDR3 sequence: CASSLPGGKTQYF. CDR3 DNA: TGTGCCAGCAGTCTTCCGGGCGGGAAGACCCAGTACTTC.

This chain connects TRBV19 to TRBJ2-5; 9 nucleotides line up with TRBD1. Germline trimming cut 6 bases from V and 5 bases from J; bases unmatched to any gene: 7. CDR1 and CDR2 (germline): LNHDA, SQIVND (reference sequence). The CDR3 runs 14 residues. CDR3 DNA sequence: TGTGCCAGTAGACGAACAGGGGGCGAGGAGACCCAGTACTTC. Translated: CASRRTGGEETQYF.

In this sample, this clonotype turned up many times. The chain combines TRBV6-5 with TRBJ2-1; possibly TRBD1 or TRBD2 for D (5 bases each). Germline assignment: CDR1 MNHEY and CDR2 SVGAGI. The CDR3 is 15 residues long. Between the trimmed V and J ends, which lost 6 bases and 0 bases, there was a span of 12 bases. The CDR3 DNA reads TGTGCCAGCAGCCCGGGACCCCGCTCCTACAATGAGCAGTTCTTC. It codes for CASSPGPRSYNEQFF.

The sample holds many counts of this clonotype. The CDR3 DNA follows: TGTGCCAGCAGCCCGGGGAGCGGGGGGGCCTACAATGAGCAGTTCTTC. Protein product: CASSPGSGGAYNEQFF. V is TRBV7-3 and J is TRBJ2-1, with TRBD2 matching 10 bases. V trimming: 5 bases; J trimming: 2 bases; junction bases outside the gene matches: 6. The CDR3 runs to 16 residues. Germline assignment: CDR1 SGHTA and CDR2 FQGTGA.

Ten or more counts support this clonotype. The chain has TRBV7-3 and TRBJ2-1; possibly TRBD2 for D (5 bases). V lost 5 bases and J lost 3, with 14 bases in between. The CDR3 has 15 amino acids. The V gene's germline CDR1 is SGHTA and CDR2 FQGTGA. The CDR3 DNA follows: TGTGCCAGCAGCCAATCCCCCGGGGTCTACAATGAGCAGTTCTTC. It codes for CASSQSPGVYNEQFF. The full variable domain, in which reference TRBV7-3 and TRBJ2-1 provide the parts outside the CDR3, is GAGVSQTPSNKVTEKGKYVELRCDPISGHTALYWYRQSLGQGPEFLIYFQGTGAADDSGLPNDRFFAVRPEGSVSTLKIQRTERGDSAVYLCASSQSPGVYNEQFFGPGTRLTVL.

This clonotype was seen repeatedly, ten times or more. J is TRBJ2-5 and V is TRBV24-1; TRBD2 agrees at 7 bases. The CDR3 loop spans 15 amino acids. The V gene's germline CDR1 is KGHDR and CDR2 SFDVKD. Unmatched junction bases numbered 7, after V lost 5 bases and J lost 2 bases. The DNA for the CDR3 is TGTGCCACCAGTGGACGTAGCGGGTATCAAGAGACCCAGTACTTC. Translation gives CATSGRSGYQETQYF.

This clonotype was recorded at least ten times. The chain has TRBV7-2 and TRBJ2-2; no reliable D call. From germline, CDR1 is SGHTA and CDR2 FQGNSA. Trimming removed 4 bases from V and 3 bases from J, with 3 bases in between. The CDR3 is 12 amino acids. In DNA, the CDR3 is TGTGCCAGCAGCTCAGACACCGGGGAGCTGTTTTTT. It is translated as CASSSDTGELFF.

Ten or more counts support this clonotype. The chain recombines TRBV7-9 with TRBJ2-2; 14 bases are shared with TRBD2. Germline V gives CDR1 SEHNR, CDR2 FQNEAQ (reference sequence). The CDR3 has 20 amino acids. V was clipped by 1 base and J by 6 bases; unmatched bases: 13. DNA of the CDR3: TGTGCCAGCAGCTTAGGTGGGACCGGGACTAGCGGGAGAATTCCCGGGGAGCTGTTTTTT. Encoded protein: CASSLGGTGTSGRIPGELFF.

The genes are TRBV10-2 and TRBJ1-5; D remains unclear. CDR1 and CDR2 from the germline V gene are WSHSY and SAAADI. This CDR3 region has 13 residues. V was trimmed by 10 bases and J by 11 bases, leaving 21 bases between them. The CDR3 here is CATGRTEDETQHF. CDR3 bases: TGCGCCACCGGGAGGACTGAGGATGAGACCCAGCATTTT.

Many counts were recorded for this clonotype. The chain carries TRBV6-5 and TRBJ2-7, with D uncertain. V was shortened by 4 bases and J by 2 bases, with 15 bases between the two germline ends. The CDR3 extends over 15 amino acids. Per the germline V gene, CDR1 is MNHEY and CDR2 is SVGAGI. In DNA, the CDR3 is TGTGCCAGCAGTTCCCTTACAGCTACAGCCTACGAGCAGTACTTC. Its translation is CASSSLTATAYEQYF.

This clonotype was counted at least ten times. The V gene is TRBV19, the J gene TRBJ2-4; the match to TRBD2 covers 11 bases. Unmatched junction bases numbered 7, after V lost 10 bases and J lost 5 bases. The CDR3 has 14 amino acids. The germline gives CDR1 LNHDA, CDR2 SQIVND (reference sequence). The chain's CDR3 is CATLAGGLENIQYF. The CDR3 nucleotides are TGTGCCACCCTAGCGGGAGGATTGGAAAACATTCAGTACTTC.

As regards this clonotype: A read error may account for a junction end that differs from germline. This chain uses TRBV19 with TRBJ1-2, with D unclear. The CDR3 runs to 14 residues. The germline gives CDR1 LNHDA, CDR2 SQIVND (reference sequence). The CDR3 sequence is CASSVTGNWGGYIF. The CDR3, as DNA: TGTGCCAGTAGTGTTACCGGGAACTGGGGTGGCTACATCTTC.

This clonotype was seen a single time. Mismatch with germline at one junction end may stem from a read error. This chain uses TRBV20-1 with TRBJ1-5; D may be TRBD1 (5 bases). The germline V gene has CDR1 DFQATT and CDR2 SNEGSKA (reference sequence). The CDR3 length is 14 residues. CDR3 DNA: TGCAGTGCGGGGACTAGCGGGACCAATGAGCCCCAGCATTTT. Amino acid sequence: CSAGTSGTNEPQHF.

This clonotype has a count of ten or more. This rearrangement joins TRBV5-5 to TRBJ2-2, with TRBD1 identical over 9 bases. The CDR3 totals 18 residues. Looked up from germline, CDR1 is SGHKS and CDR2 is YYEKEE (reference sequence). With V trimmed by 4 bases and J by 6 bases, 16 bases remained unmatched. CDR3 sequence (DNA): TGTGCCAGCAGCCCGGCTGGGTGGGGACAGGGTGGCCCCGGGGAGCTGTTTTTT. Encoded protein: CASSPAGWGQGGPGELFF.

The V gene is TRBV12-3 or TRBV12-4, the J gene TRBJ2-5, with D possibly being TRBD2 (7 bases). CDR3 length: 13 amino acids. Trimming stripped 6 bases from V and 9 bases from J, with 17 bases between. This CDR3 reads CASRGGGNQPQYF. CDR3 bases: TGTGCCAGCAGAGGGGGGGGCAATCAGCCCCAGTACTTC.